This TCR beta chain was retrieved from a study of beta chain features in type 1 diabetes. The isolated RNA, all of it, was reverse transcribed, so expressed TCRB transcripts were what got sequenced. Produced via immunoSEQ multiplex PCR; TCRdb's table is partial and in-frame only. The sample shows 390,000 or so clones, more than 11% of them seen only once. V was shortened by 6 bases and J by 4 bases, with 16 bases between the two germline ends. This CDR3 has 14 amino acids. CDR1 is SGHRS, CDR2 YFSETQ, per germline. The chain is built from TRBV5-1 and TRBJ2-5; no definite D call. Sequencing input: naive CD4+ T cells from blood. The TCR was taken from a man younger than 40 in good health. The CDR3 spells CASTQTPDGETQYF. CDR3 nucleotides: TGCGCCAGCACCCAGACACCGGATGGAGAGACCCAGTACTTC.